The source of this T cell receptor (beta chain) is a study of early T cells in non-severe SARS-CoV-2 infection. Across the study: The authors sequenced bulk RNA from unsorted whole blood, leaving chains unpaired. General observations from the study: The VDJdb matching leaned toward anti-spike CD8 responses and overlooked private and CD4 specificities.

This clonotype appeared many times. The antigen is unknown. TCRdb re-called the 5' RACE reads with MiXCR, one entry per CDR3 protein. The table has about 22,000 distinct CDR3 sequences, 3% to 4.5% seen once; the top ten hold roughly 5.7%. In germline, CDR1 is MNHEY, CDR2 SVGEGT. This CDR3 comprises 16 residues. Trimming removed 2 bases at V and 1 base at J, with 15 bases between. The origin of this receptor is an adult who was a healthcare worker with PCR-confirmed SARS-CoV-2 infection or an uninfected control (not recorded which). Specimen: whole blood. V is TRBV6-2 or TRBV6-3 and J is TRBJ2-7; the D gene is possibly TRBD2 (6 bases). CDR3 bases: TGTGCCAGCAGTTACGGTGTAGCGGATTCATCCTACGAGCAGTACTTC. Its protein product is CASSYGVADSSYEQYF.